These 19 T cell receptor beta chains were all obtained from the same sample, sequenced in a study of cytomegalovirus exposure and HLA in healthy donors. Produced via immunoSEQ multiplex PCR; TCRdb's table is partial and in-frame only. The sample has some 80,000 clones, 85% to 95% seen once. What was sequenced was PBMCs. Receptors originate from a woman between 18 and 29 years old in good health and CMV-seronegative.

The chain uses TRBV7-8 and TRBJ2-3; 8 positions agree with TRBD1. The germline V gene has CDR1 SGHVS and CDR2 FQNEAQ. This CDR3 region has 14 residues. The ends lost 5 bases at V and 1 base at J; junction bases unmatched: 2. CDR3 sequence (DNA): TGTGCCAGCAGCCCACAGGGGGGCACAGATACGCAGTATTTT. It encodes CASSPQGGTDTQYF.

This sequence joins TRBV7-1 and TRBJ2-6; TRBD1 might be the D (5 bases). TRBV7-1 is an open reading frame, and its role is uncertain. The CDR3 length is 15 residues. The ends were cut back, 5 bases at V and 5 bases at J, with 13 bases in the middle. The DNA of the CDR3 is TGTGCCAGCAGCCGAGGACAAAGTCGGGCCAACGTCCTGACTTTC. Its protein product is CASSRGQSRANVLTF.

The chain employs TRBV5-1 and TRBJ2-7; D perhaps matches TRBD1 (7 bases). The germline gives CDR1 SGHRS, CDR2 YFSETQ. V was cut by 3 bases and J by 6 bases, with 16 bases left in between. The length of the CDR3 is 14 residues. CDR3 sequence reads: CASSSGQTRGEQYF. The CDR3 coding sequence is TGCGCCAGCAGCTCGGGACAGACTAGGGGCGAGCAGTACTTC.

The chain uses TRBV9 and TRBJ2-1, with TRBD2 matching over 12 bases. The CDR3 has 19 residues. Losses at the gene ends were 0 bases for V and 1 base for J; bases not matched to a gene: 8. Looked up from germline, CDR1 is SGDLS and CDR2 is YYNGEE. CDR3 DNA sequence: TGTGCCAGCAGCGTAGGATTCACTAGCGGGAGGAGGTCCTACAATGAGCAGTTCTTC. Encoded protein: CASSVGFTSGRRSYNEQFF.

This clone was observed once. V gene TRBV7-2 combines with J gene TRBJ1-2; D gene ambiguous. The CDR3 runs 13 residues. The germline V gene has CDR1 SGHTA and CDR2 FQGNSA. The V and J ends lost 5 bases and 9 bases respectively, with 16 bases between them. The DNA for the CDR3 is TGTGCCAGCAGCCCGAAAACCGGGTGGCGCTACACCTTC. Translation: CASSPKTGWRYTF.

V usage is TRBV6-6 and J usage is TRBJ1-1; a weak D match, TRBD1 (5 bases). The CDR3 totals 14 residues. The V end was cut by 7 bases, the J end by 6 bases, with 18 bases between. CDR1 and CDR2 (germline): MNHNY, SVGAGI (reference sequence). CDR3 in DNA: TGTGCCAGCATTTCGTGGGGGGTCGTGGCTGAAGCTTTCTTT. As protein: CASISWGVVAEAFF.

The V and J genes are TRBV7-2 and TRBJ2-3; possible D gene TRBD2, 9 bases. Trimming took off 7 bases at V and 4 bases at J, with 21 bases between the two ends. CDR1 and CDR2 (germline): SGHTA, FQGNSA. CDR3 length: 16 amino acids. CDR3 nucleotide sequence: TGTGCCAGCAACCCAGGGGGCGGGAGGGGCGCAGATACGCAGTATTTT. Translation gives CASNPGGGRGADTQYF.

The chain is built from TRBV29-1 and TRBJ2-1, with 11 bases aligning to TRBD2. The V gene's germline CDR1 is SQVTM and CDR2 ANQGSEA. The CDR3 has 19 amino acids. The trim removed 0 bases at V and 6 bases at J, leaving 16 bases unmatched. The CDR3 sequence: CSVEDQDSTLAGGSNEQFF. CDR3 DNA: TGCAGCGTTGAAGATCAGGATTCGACCCTAGCGGGAGGTTCCAATGAGCAGTTCTTC.

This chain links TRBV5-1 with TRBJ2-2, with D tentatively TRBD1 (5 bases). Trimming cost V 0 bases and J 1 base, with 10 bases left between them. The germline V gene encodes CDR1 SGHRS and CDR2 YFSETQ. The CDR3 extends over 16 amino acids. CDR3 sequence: CASSLGGTRNTGELFF. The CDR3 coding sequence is TGCGCCAGCAGCTTGGGGGGCACCCGGAACACCGGGGAGCTGTTTTTT. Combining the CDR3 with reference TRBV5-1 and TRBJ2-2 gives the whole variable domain KAGVTQTPRYLIKTRGQQVTLSCSPISGHRSVSWYQQTPGQGLQFLFEYFSETQRNKGNFPGRFSGRQFSNSRSEMNVSTLELGDSALYLCASSLGGTRNTGELFFGEGSRLTVL.

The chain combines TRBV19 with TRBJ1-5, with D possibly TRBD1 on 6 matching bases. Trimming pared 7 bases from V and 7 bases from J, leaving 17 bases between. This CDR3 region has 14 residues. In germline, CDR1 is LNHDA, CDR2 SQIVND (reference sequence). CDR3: CASIERGAGQPQHF. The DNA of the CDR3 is TGTGCCAGTATTGAACGGGGGGCAGGGCAGCCCCAGCATTTT.

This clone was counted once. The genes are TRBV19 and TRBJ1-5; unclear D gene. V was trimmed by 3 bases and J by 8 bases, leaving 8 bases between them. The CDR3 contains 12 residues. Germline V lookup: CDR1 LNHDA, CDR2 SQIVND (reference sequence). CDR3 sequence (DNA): TGTGCCAGTAGTATCGAGGAGAAGCCCCAGCATTTT. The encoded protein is CASSIEEKPQHF. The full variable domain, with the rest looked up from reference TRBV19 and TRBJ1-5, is DGGITQSPKYLFRKEGQNVTLSCEQNLNHDAMYWYRQDPGQGLRLIYYSQIVNDFQKGDIAEGYSVSREKKESFPLTVTSAQKNPTAFYLCASSIEEKPQHFGDGTRLSIL.

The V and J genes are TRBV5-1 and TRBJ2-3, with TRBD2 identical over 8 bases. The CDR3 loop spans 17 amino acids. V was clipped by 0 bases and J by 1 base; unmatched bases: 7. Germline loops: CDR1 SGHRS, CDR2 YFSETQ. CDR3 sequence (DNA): TGCGCCAGCAGCTTGGAGCCCCTAGCGGGCGGCACAGATACGCAGTATTTT. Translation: CASSLEPLAGGTDTQYF.

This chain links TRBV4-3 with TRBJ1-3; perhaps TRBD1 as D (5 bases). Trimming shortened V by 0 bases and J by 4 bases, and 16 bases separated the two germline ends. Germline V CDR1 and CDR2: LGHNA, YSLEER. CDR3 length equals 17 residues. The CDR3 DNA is TGCGCCAGCAGCCAAGAGAAGGGCGGGGGATTCGGAAACACCATATATTTT. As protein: CASSQEKGGGFGNTIYF.

For the CDR3, the DNA is TGTGCCAGCAGCCAGGGGGGCTCCTACAATGAGCAGTTCTTC. Its translation: CASSQGGSYNEQFF. The rearrangement joins TRBV16 to TRBJ2-1; maybe TRBD2 (6 bases). The CDR3 covers 14 residues. Germline V CDR1 and CDR2: KGHSY, FQNENV. With 3 bases removed from V and 0 bases from J, the gap between germline ends came to 6 bases.

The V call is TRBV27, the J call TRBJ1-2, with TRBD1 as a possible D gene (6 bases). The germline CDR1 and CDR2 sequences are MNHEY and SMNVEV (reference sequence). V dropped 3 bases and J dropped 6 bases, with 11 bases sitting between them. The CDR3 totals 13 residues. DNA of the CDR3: TGTGCCAGCAGTTTCCAGGGGAGCAATGGCTACACCTTC. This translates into CASSFQGSNGYTF.

Written as DNA, the CDR3 is TGTGCCAGCAGCGTGGGACTAGCGGGAGACTACGAGCAGTACTTC. Its protein product is CASSVGLAGDYEQYF. V is TRBV9 and J is TRBJ2-7; TRBD2 matches at 14 bases. This CDR3 has 15 amino acids. The J segment lost 3 bases and the V segment lost 2 bases, leaving 1 base of the junction unmatched. Germline V gene lookup returns CDR1 SGDLS and CDR2 YYNGEE.

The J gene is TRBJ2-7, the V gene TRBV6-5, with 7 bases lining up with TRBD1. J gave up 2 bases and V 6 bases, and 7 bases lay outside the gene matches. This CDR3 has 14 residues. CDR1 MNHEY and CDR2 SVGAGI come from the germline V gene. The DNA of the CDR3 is TGTGCCAGCAGACGACAGGGAATACCCTACGAGCAGTACTTC. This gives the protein CASRRQGIPYEQYF.

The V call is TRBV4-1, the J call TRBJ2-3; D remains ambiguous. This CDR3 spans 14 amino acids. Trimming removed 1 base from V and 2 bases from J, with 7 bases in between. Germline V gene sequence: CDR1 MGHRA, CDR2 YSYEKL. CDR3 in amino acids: CASSQGGNTDTQYF. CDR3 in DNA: TGCGCCAGCAGCCAAGGCGGAAACACAGATACGCAGTATTTT.

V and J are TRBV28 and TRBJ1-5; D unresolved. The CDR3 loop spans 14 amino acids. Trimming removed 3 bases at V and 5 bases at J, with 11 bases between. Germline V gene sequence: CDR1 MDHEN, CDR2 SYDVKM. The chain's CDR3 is CASSLSKYYQPQHF. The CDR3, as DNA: TGTGCCAGCAGTTTGAGCAAATACTATCAGCCCCAGCATTTT.